This entry features one T cell receptor beta chain sequence. Its matching antigen is unknown. These data come from a study of long-term antiretroviral therapy in people with HIV. Study observations and caveats: Missing from the dataset were any data on ART adherence, viral resistance or therapy changes. Clones with expansion before ART led the repertoire at all time points.

Germline CDR1 is SGHVS and CDR2 is FQNEAQ. This CDR3 is built from 16 residues. Trimming removed 2 bases from V and 5 bases from J; junction bases left unmatched: 7. A v3.0 immunoSEQ assay was performed at survey level. Sequencing was designed to cover 40,000-50,000 T-cell genomes in each sample. Libraries were prepared by immunoSEQ multiplex PCR; TCRdb keeps only in-frame clonotypes and omits some of them. The top ten hold 18% of the sample, which has approximately 22,000 clones, about four fifths seen once. The clonotype comes from a man in his forties with HIV. The chain combines TRBV7-8 with TRBJ2-7, with TRBD2 matching over 12 bases. The sequencing here drew on unsorted PBMCs, taken 0.5 years before starting antiretroviral therapy. CDR3 residues: CASSLIQLAGGHEQYF. CDR3 sequence (DNA): TGTGCCAGCAGCTTAATTCAACTAGCGGGGGGACACGAGCAGTACTTC.